The source of this T cell receptor (beta chain) is a study of T-cell memory formation after mild COVID-19. This clonotype was found many times. This CDR3 comprises 11 residues. Germline CDR1 is SGHAT and CDR2 is FQNNGV. Trimming stripped 4 bases from V and 7 bases from J, with 7 bases between. Each CDR3 protein is one row after TCRdb ran MiXCR on the 5' RACE reads. The data contain roughly 120,000 distinct CDR3 sequences, roughly 20% of them singletons. This clonotype was obtained from a man between 18 and 29 years old who had mild COVID-19 (a few samples of this study predate the infection). Cell type and time point are not known. The J gene is TRBJ2-5, the V gene TRBV11-2; D remains unclear. The sample taken for sequencing was PBMCs or a T cell subset sorted from them (not recorded which). The CDR3 loop is CASSSRRTQYF. CDR3 sequence (DNA): TGTGCCAGCAGCTCCCGCCGGACCCAGTACTTC.